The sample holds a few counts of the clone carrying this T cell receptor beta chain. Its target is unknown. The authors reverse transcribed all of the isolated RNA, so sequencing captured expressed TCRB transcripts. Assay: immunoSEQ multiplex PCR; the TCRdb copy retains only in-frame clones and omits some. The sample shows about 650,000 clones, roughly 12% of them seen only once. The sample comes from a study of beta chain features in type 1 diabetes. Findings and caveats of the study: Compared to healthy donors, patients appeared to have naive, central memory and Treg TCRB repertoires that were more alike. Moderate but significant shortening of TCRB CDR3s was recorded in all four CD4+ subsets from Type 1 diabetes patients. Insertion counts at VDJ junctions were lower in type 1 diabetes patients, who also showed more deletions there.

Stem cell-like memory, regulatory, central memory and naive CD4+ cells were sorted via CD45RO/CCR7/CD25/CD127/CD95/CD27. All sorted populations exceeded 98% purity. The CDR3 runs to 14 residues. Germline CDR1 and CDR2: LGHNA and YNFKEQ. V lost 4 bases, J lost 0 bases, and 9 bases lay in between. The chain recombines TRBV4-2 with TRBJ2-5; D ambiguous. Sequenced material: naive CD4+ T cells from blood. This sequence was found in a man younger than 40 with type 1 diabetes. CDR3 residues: CASSPTAYQETQYF. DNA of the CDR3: TGTGCCAGCAGCCCGACTGCGTACCAAGAGACCCAGTACTTC.